This TCR beta chain is drawn from a study of a mutant IDH1 vaccine in newly diagnosed glioma. As for the study in general: Patients under treatment included around 60% males and 37.5% females and had a mean age of about 37 years. Most patients had radiochemotherapy with temozolomide before enrollment; others had one alone.

Germline V gives CDR1 SNHLY, CDR2 FYNNEI. The V gene lost 3 bases and the J gene lost 4 bases, with 7 bases spanning the gap. There are 13 residues in the CDR3. Sample time point: baseline, week 1 (first vaccination visit). As to treatment: pre-vaccination baseline after standard-of-care therapy. Each astrocytoma in the donors was new, WHO grade 3 or 4, IDH1-mutant and ATRX-lost. Only in-frame clones appear in the TCRdb table, and some are missing; sequencing was by immunoSEQ multiplex PCR. The data hold 15,000 or so clones, with almost 80% observed a single time. Source: PBMCs, taken from a glioma patient treated with radiotherapy, temozolomide or both. The chain combines TRBV2 with TRBJ2-1; D call uncertain. This TCR was sampled from a man aged 40-49 years with glioma. The CDR3 bases are TGTGCCAGCAGTGATGTGTCGTACAATGAGCAGTTCTTC. Protein: CASSDVSYNEQFF. Full variable domain (remainder filled in from reference TRBV2 and TRBJ2-1): EPEVTQTPSHQVTQMGQEVILRCVPISNHLYFYWYRQILGQKVEFLVSFYNNEISEKSEIFDDQFSVERPDGSNFTLKIRSTKLEDSAMYFCASSDVSYNEQFFGPGTRLTVL.